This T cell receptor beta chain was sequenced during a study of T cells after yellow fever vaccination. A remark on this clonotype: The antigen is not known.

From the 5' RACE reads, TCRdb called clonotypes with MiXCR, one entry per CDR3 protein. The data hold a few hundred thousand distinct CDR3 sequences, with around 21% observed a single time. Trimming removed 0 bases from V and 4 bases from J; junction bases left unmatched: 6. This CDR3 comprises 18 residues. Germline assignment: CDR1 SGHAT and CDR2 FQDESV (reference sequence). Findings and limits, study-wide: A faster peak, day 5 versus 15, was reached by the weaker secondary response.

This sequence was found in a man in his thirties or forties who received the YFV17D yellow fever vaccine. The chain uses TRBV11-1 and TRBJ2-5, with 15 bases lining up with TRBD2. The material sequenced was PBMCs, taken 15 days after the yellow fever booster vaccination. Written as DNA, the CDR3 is TGTGCCAGCAGCTTAGCGCAGGGACTAGCGGGAGGAAGAGAGACCCAGTACTTC. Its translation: CASSLAQGLAGGRETQYF.